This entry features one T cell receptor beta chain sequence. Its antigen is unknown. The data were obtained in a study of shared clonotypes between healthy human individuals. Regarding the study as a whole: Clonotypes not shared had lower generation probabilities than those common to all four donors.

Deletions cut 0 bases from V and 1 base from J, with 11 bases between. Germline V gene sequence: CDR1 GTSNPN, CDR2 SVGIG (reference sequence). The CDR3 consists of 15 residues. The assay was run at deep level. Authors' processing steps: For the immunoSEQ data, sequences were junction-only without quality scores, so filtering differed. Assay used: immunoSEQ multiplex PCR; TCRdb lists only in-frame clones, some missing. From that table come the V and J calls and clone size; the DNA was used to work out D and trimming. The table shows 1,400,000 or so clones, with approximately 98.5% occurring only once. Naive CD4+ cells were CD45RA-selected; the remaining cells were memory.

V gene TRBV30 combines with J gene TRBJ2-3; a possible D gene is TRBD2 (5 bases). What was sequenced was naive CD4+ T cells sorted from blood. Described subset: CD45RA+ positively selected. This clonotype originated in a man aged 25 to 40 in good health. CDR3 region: CAWSVLTTRTDTQYF. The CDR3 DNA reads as TGTGCCTGGAGTGTTTTGACTACCCGCACAGATACGCAGTATTTT.